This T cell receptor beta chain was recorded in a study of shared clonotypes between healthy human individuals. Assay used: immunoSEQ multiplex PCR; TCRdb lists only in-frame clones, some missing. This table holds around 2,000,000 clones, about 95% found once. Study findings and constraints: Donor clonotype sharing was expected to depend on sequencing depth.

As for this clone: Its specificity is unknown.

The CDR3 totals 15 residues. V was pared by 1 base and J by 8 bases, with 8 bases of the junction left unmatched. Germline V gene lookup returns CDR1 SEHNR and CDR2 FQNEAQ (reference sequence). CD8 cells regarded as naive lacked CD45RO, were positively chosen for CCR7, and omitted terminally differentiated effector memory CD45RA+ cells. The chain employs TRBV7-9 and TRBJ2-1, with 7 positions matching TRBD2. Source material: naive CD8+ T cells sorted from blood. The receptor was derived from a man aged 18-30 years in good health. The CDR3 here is CASSLVGGGGDEQFF. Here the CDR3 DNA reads TGTGCCAGCAGCTTAGTTGGCGGGGGAGGAGATGAGCAGTTCTTC.